This T cell receptor (beta chain) appears in the sequencing data of a study of post-analysis software for immune sequencing data. Whole-study findings and limits: Patients showed TRBV5-6, TRBV5-1 and TRBV20-1 among five TRBV segments more frequent than in controls.

Comments on this clonotype: Its antigen is still unknown.

Researchers reported that TCR beta cDNA libraries carried unique molecular identifiers. Using its own MiXCR run on the PCR reads, TCRdb lists one record per CDR3 protein. The table shows about 820,000 distinct CDR3 sequences, with 53% occurring only once. Per germline, CDR1 DFQATT and CDR2 SNEGSKA (reference sequence). The germline V and J ends were trimmed by 2 bases and 1 base, with 15 bases remaining between them. The CDR3 has 16 amino acids. The J gene is TRBJ1-5, the V gene TRBV20-1; D unresolved. Material for sequencing was blood. This TCR was sampled from a girl aged 10 to 17 with multiple sclerosis. CDR3: CSARSKGVGSNQPQHF. The CDR3 coding sequence is TGCAGTGCTAGATCCAAGGGTGTGGGGAGCAATCAGCCCCAGCATTTT.